This is a list of T cell receptor beta chains from one sample in a study of T cells in Graves' hyperthyroidism and ophthalmopathy. One entry per CDR3 protein, called by TCRdb with MiXCR from the multiplex PCR reads. The table shows hundreds of thousands of distinct CDR3 sequences, with about 20% occurring only once. Sequencing was performed on blood. The origin of the receptors is a man aged 35-49 years with Graves' ophthalmopathy. CDR3s include the opening cysteine and the closing phenylalanine or tryptophan. Each record gives: J gene, V gene, clone size, D gene, CDR3 protein, CDR3 DNA. The D gene is left open where the match is weak. Clone size is shown for a subset of rows, as once, few, many or a class of expanded clone.

>TRBJ2-1|TRBV12-3/TRBV12-4|.|.
CASSLTAFNYNEQFF
TGTGCCAGCAGTCTGACAGCGTTTAACTACAATGAGCAGTTCTTC
>TRBJ1-2|TRBV29-1|many|TRBD1
CSVEGGGQGHYGYTF
TGCAGCGTTGAAGGGGGCGGACAGGGGCACTATGGCTACACCTTC
>TRBJ1-5|TRBV12-3/TRBV12-4|few|TRBD1
CASSLGPGTGGREPQHF
TGTGCCAGCAGTTTAGGGCCCGGGACAGGGGGCAGAGAGCCCCAGCATTTT
>TRBJ1-1|TRBV6-2/TRBV6-3|few|.
CASIPAGLNTEAFF
TGTGCCAGCATACCCGCGGGGTTGAACACTGAAGCTTTCTTT
>TRBJ2-1|TRBV7-3|few|TRBD1
CASRDGTGTGPYNEQFF
TGTGCCAGCCGCGATGGGACTGGGACAGGGCCCTACAATGAGCAGTTCTTC
>TRBJ1-2|TRBV30|many|.
CAWRKAQSGGYYGYTF
TGTGCCTGGAGAAAGGCCCAAAGTGGTGGATACTATGGCTACACCTTC
>TRBJ2-5|TRBV18|many|TRBD2
CASSPPGAGPSQETQYF
TGTGCCAGCTCACCACCGGGAGCGGGGCCATCCCAAGAGACCCAGTACTTC
>TRBJ1-6|TRBV20-1|once|.
CSARRRDLSYNSPLHF
TGCAGTGCTAGACGAAGGGACCTCTCCTATAATTCACCCCTCCACTTT
>TRBJ2-7|TRBV5-6|few|.
CASSSGGGLLPLRQYF
TGTGCCAGCAGCTCCGGTGGAGGACTTCTACCCCTTAGGCAGTACTTC
>TRBJ2-2|TRBV6-2/TRBV6-3|.|.
CASSYWNPRTGELFF
TGTGCCAGCAGTTACTGGAACCCGAGGACCGGGGAGCTGTTTTTT